A single sample is the source of the 24 T cell receptor beta chains below, sequenced in a study of shared clonotypes between healthy human individuals. Naive CD8 cells comprised CD45RO-negative, CCR7-positively selected cells, excluding terminally differentiated effector memory CD45RA+ cells. Repertoires were generated with immunoSEQ multiplex PCR, while TCRdb's copy carries only in-frame clones and drops some. The sample carries around 1.9 million clones, 85% to 95% recorded once. The material sequenced was naive CD8+ T cells from PBMCs. The receptors come from a man aged 18 to 35 in good health. Some clones in this sample may be carry-over from other donors' samples.

The V gene is TRBV5-8, the J gene TRBJ1-1, with 11 bases aligning to TRBD1. This CDR3 spans 16 amino acids. Germline loops: CDR1 SGHTS, CDR2 YDEGEE. The V gene end was trimmed by 4 bases and the J gene end by 1 base; junction bases not matched to a gene: 6. CDR3 nucleotide sequence: TGTGCCAGCAGCCCCCGGACAGGGGGCCGGAACACTGAAGCTTTCTTT. Protein: CASSPRTGGRNTEAFF.

A single count supports this clone. The CDR3 region has the DNA TGTGCCAGCAGCTTGGTGGGCAGGGGGTCTGAAAAACTGTTTTTT. Its protein is CASSLVGRGSEKLFF. This chain connects TRBV7-8 to TRBJ1-4; 7 positions match TRBD1. The CDR3 extends over 15 amino acids. The trim removed 3 bases at V and 7 bases at J, leaving 8 bases unmatched. Germline CDR1 SGHVS, CDR2 FQNEAQ.

The chain carries TRBV27 and TRBJ2-3, with TRBD2 matching 15 bases. Germline CDR1 and CDR2: MNHEY and SMNVEV (reference sequence). V lost 5 bases to trimming and J lost 1 base; unmatched junction nucleotides: 7. The CDR3 covers 18 residues. The CDR3 nucleotides are TGTGCCAGCAGTCCACTGGGACTAGCGGGAGGACGCACAGATACGCAGTATTTT. Protein sequence: CASSPLGLAGGRTDTQYF.

This chain links TRBV13 with TRBJ2-2; no clear D. Per the germline V gene, CDR1 is PRHDT and CDR2 is FYEKMQ (reference sequence). V shed 5 bases and J shed 7 bases, with 14 bases lying between them. This CDR3 has 14 amino acids. The CDR3 spells CASSNRAPGGELFF. The DNA of the CDR3 is TGTGCCAGCAGCAACCGGGCCCCCGGCGGGGAGCTGTTTTTT. The full variable domain, with the rest looked up from reference TRBV13 and TRBJ2-2, is AAGVIQSPRHLIKEKRETATLKCYPIPRHDTVYWYQQGPGQDPQFLISFYEKMQSDKGSIPDRFSAQQFSDYHSELNMSSLELGDSALYFCASSNRAPGGELFFGEGSRLTVL.

Here the CDR3 DNA reads TGTGCCAGCAGCCGTACTATAACGAACACCGGGGAGCTGTTTTTT. Its translation: CASSRTITNTGELFF. The gene calls are TRBV6-1 and TRBJ2-2; no reliable D call. The germline gives CDR1 MNHNS, CDR2 SASEGT. The CDR3 is 15 residues long. Trimming took off 6 bases at V and 0 bases at J, with 11 bases between the two ends.

The chain combines TRBV11-2 with TRBJ2-3; no reliable D call. The CDR3 totals 15 residues. Germline V gene data show CDR1 as SGHAT and CDR2 as FQNNGV. The V end lost 5 bases, the J end lost 3 bases, and 15 bases lay between the germline ends. Here the CDR3 DNA reads TGTGCCAGCAGCATTTACGAGCCGGCGACAGATACGCAGTATTTT. It is translated as CASSIYEPATDTQYF.

The rearrangement joins TRBV6-7 to TRBJ2-7, with TRBD1 identical over 10 bases. TRBV6-7 is reported as an ORF; its role is uncertain. With 7 bases clipped from V and 4 bases from J, the junction kept 10 bases outside the gene matches. The CDR3 runs to 15 residues. In nucleotides, the CDR3 is TGTGCCAGCACCTTACCGGGACAGGGGTTTTACGAGCAGTACTTC. It specifies CASTLPGQGFYEQYF.

The rearrangement uses TRBV5-3 and TRBJ2-2; D is possibly TRBD1 (6 bases). TRBV5-3 is an ORF, with its function uncertain. CDR3 size: 17 residues. The germline V and J ends were trimmed by 3 bases and 0 bases, with 15 bases remaining between them. The CDR3 coding sequence is TGTGCCAGAAGCTCCGGGCCTCGGACAGCGAACACCGGGGAGCTGTTTTTT. It specifies CARSSGPRTANTGELFF.

The V and J genes are TRBV28 and TRBJ1-3; D gene ambiguous. This CDR3 is 12 amino acids long. Germline V lookup: CDR1 MDHEN, CDR2 SYDVKM. The ends were cut back, 6 bases at V and 7 bases at J, with 10 bases in the middle. The CDR3 coding sequence is TGTGCCAGCAGCCCGGTCGGGAACACCATATATTTT. This sequence encodes CASSPVGNTIYF.

The J gene is TRBJ2-3, the V gene TRBV27, with D tentatively TRBD1 or TRBD2 (5 bases each). Germline V gene sequence: CDR1 MNHEY, CDR2 SMNVEV (reference sequence). The CDR3 totals 13 residues. V lost 8 bases, J lost 4 bases, and 13 bases lay in between. The CDR3 DNA is TGTGCCAGCGGATTCATGGGGGCAGATACGCAGTATTTT. Its translation is CASGFMGADTQYF.

The chain couples TRBV2 to TRBJ1-5; 7 bases align to TRBD1. Germline trimming cut 1 base from V and 7 bases from J; bases unmatched to any gene: 10. The CDR3 loop spans 16 amino acids. Germline CDR1 and CDR2: SNHLY and FYNNEI. This chain's CDR3 is CASSEGVGGAWQPQHF. The CDR3 DNA reads as TGTGCCAGCAGTGAAGGGGTAGGGGGCGCCTGGCAGCCCCAGCATTTT.

The V gene is TRBV12-5, the J gene TRBJ2-5; TRBD2 matches 9 bases. Germline CDR1 reads LGHNT; CDR2 reads FRNRAP. This CDR3 contains 14 residues. J lost 5 bases, V lost 5 bases, and 6 bases had no gene match. The CDR3 loop is CASGPGTSLETQYF. In DNA, the CDR3 is TGTGCTAGTGGTCCCGGGACTAGCTTGGAGACCCAGTACTTC.

The genes are TRBV27 and TRBJ1-5; no clear D. The germline V gene encodes CDR1 MNHEY and CDR2 SMNVEV (reference sequence). V was pared by 4 bases and J by 5 bases, with 21 bases between. This CDR3 is built from 17 residues. This CDR3 reads CASSSTKSLEQDQPQHF. The CDR3 DNA follows: TGTGCCAGCAGTTCTACTAAGAGCCTCGAGCAGGATCAGCCCCAGCATTTT.

J is TRBJ1-1 and V is TRBV5-1, with no clear D. CDR1 is SGHRS, CDR2 YFSETQ, per germline. Trimming pared 0 bases from V and 0 bases from J, leaving 9 bases between. CDR3 length: 15 residues. The CDR3 DNA sequence: TGCGCCAGCAGCTTGGTAGCCCCGATGAACACTGAAGCTTTCTTT. Amino acid sequence: CASSLVAPMNTEAFF.

The genes are TRBV5-4 and TRBJ1-1; no clear D gene. Per the germline V gene, CDR1 is SGHNT and CDR2 is YYREEE (reference sequence). V dropped 2 bases and J dropped 1 base, with 9 bases sitting between them. The CDR3 spans 14 residues. The CDR3 sequence is CASSFNPANTEAFF. The DNA for the CDR3 is TGTGCCAGCAGCTTTAATCCGGCGAACACTGAAGCTTTCTTT.

This clone appeared a single time. The chain joins TRBV4-1 to TRBJ1-1; TRBD1 is a possible D gene (6 bases). V lost 1 base and J lost 7, with 13 bases in between. Germline V gene data show CDR1 as MGHRA and CDR2 as YSYEKL. This CDR3 is 14 amino acids long. The CDR3 sequence is CASSQVGGRIEAFF. The DNA of the CDR3 is TGCGCCAGCAGCCAAGTGGGGGGGCGCATTGAAGCTTTCTTT.

Written as DNA, the CDR3 is TGTGCCAGCAGCTTGGGACTACCGAGCTCCTACGAGCAGTACTTC. As protein: CASSLGLPSSYEQYF. The chain joins TRBV9 to TRBJ2-7, with 7 nucleotides matching TRBD2. The J segment lost 0 bases and the V segment lost 4 bases, leaving 7 bases of the junction unmatched. CDR1 is SGDLS and CDR2 is YYNGEE in the germline V gene. This CDR3 has 15 amino acids. The full variable domain, with the rest looked up from reference TRBV9 and TRBJ2-7, is DSGVTQTPKHLITATGQRVTLRCSPRSGDLSVYWYQQSLDQGLQFLIQYYNGEERAKGNILERFSAQQFPDLHSELNLSSLELGDSALYFCASSLGLPSSYEQYFGPGTRLTVT.

The chain employs TRBV6-5 and TRBJ1-2; D is possibly TRBD1 (5 bases). The CDR3 is 12 residues long. Trimming stripped 11 bases from V and 2 bases from J, with 12 bases between. The germline CDR1 and CDR2 sequences are MNHEY and SVGAGI. CDR3 residues: CAAGLLNYGYTF. CDR3 DNA: TGTGCCGCGGGACTGTTAAACTATGGCTACACCTTC.

This chain uses TRBV6-1 with TRBJ2-3; possible D gene TRBD1, 6 bases. The V end was cut by 4 bases, the J end by 2 bases, with 16 bases between. The CDR3 has 16 amino acids. Germline V CDR1 and CDR2: MNHNS, SASEGT. The CDR3 loop is CASSVRDKINTDTQYF. The CDR3 coding sequence is TGTGCCAGCAGTGTCCGGGACAAGATTAACACAGATACGCAGTATTTT.

The chain employs TRBV7-3 and TRBJ2-3; the D gene is possibly TRBD1 (6 bases). CDR3 length equals 17 residues. The V end was cut by 4 bases, the J end by 3 bases, with 20 bases between. Per germline, CDR1 SGHTA and CDR2 FQGTGA. CDR3: CASSSSLGRGFTDTQYF. The CDR3 coding sequence is TGTGCCAGCAGCTCTAGTCTGGGCAGGGGTTTTACAGATACGCAGTATTTT. Together with reference TRBV7-3 and TRBJ2-3, the CDR3 gives the full variable domain: GAGVSQTPSNKVTEKGKYVELRCDPISGHTALYWYRQSLGQGPEFLIYFQGTGAADDSGLPNDRFFAVRPEGSVSTLKIQRTERGDSAVYLCASSSSLGRGFTDTQYFGPGTRLTVL.

The sample holds one count of this clone. This same CDR3 is encoded by further DNA sequences in the sample. The rearrangement links TRBV19 to TRBJ2-1; D is unresolved. V was clipped by 0 bases and J by 4 bases, with 4 bases between them. This CDR3 spans 13 amino acids. Germline CDR1 is LNHDA and CDR2 is SQIVND (reference sequence). CDR3 loop: CASSIDYYNEQFF. The CDR3 DNA follows: TGTGCCAGTAGTATAGACTATTACAATGAGCAGTTCTTC.

The chain joins TRBV9 to TRBJ1-5; 7 positions agree with TRBD1. Trimming took 4 bases from V and 4 from J; bases not matched to a gene: 8. The CDR3 spans 15 residues. CDR1 and CDR2 from the germline V gene are SGDLS and YYNGEE. CDR3 amino acids: CASSPWDRRNQPQHF. CDR3 bases: TGTGCCAGCAGCCCATGGGACAGAAGAAATCAGCCCCAGCATTTT.

This chain joins TRBV28 and TRBJ2-6; D not resolved. Germline assignment: CDR1 MDHEN and CDR2 SYDVKM. V lost 6 bases, J lost 4 bases, and 16 bases lay in between. This CDR3 is built from 16 residues. The CDR3 DNA follows: TGTGCCAGCAGCCCCGACCCGAGCGCGGGGGCCAACGTCCTGACTTTC. Residues: CASSPDPSAGANVLTF. The full variable domain, rest sourced from reference TRBV28 and TRBJ2-6, is DVKVTQSSRYLVKRTGEKVFLECVQDMDHENMFWYRQDPGLGLRLIYFSYDVKMKEKGDIPEGYSVSREKKERFSLILESASTNQTSMYLCASSPDPSAGANVLTFGAGSRLTVL.

The chain recombines TRBV7-2 with TRBJ2-3, with TRBD2 matching over 15 bases. The V gene's germline CDR1 is SGHTA and CDR2 FQGNSA. V lost 5 bases and J lost 5; bases outside the gene matches: 8. The CDR3 loop spans 17 amino acids. This CDR3 is CASSTGLAGGLRDTQYF. The CDR3 nucleotides are TGTGCCAGCAGCACAGGACTAGCGGGAGGGCTTAGAGATACGCAGTATTTT.